This note documents a single T cell receptor (beta chain) sequence. Germline lookup yields CDR1 KGHDR and CDR2 SFDVKD. This CDR3 is built from 14 residues. J was trimmed by 0 bases and V by 7 bases; bases with no gene match: 2. As originally analysed: The assay estimated nucleated cells by amplifying reference gene primers. TCRdb's copy holds only in-frame clones and misses some; the assay was immunoSEQ multiplex PCR. V and J calls and clone size are as listed in that table; D and trimming were resolved from the DNA. Counted here are 55,000 to 75,000 clones, approximately 79% occurring once; the ten biggest clones make up 3.5%. The entry originates in a study of blood T cell repertoires in COVID-19.

Sample: peripheral blood. V usage is TRBV24-1 and J usage is TRBJ1-2, with 9 bases that match TRBD1. This TCR derives from a man in his sixties with acute or convalescent COVID-19. CDR3 bases: TGTGCCACCAGGGGGACAGGGACTAACTATGGCTACACCTTC. It yields the protein CATRGTGTNYGYTF.